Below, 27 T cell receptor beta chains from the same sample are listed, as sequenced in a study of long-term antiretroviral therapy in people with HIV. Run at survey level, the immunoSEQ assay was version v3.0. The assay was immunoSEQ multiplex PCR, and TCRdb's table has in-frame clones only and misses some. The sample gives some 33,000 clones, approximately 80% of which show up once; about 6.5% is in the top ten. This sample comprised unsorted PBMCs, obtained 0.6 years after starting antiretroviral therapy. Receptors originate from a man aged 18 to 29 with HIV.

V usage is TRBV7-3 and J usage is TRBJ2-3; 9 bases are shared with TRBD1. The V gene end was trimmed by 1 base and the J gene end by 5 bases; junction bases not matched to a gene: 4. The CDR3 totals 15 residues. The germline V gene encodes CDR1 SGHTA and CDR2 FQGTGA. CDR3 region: CASSLRDREQDTQYF. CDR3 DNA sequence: TGTGCCAGCAGCTTAAGGGACAGGGAACAAGATACGCAGTATTTT. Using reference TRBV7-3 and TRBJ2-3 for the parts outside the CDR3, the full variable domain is GAGVSQTPSNKVTEKGKYVELRCDPISGHTALYWYRQSLGQGPEFLIYFQGTGAADDSGLPNDRFFAVRPEGSVSTLKIQRTERGDSAVYLCASSLRDREQDTQYFGPGTRLTVL.

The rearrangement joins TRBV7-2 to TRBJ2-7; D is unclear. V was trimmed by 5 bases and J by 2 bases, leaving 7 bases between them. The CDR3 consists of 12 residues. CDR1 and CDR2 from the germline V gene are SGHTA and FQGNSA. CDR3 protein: CASSPITYEQYF. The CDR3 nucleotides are TGTGCCAGCAGCCCGATAACCTACGAGCAGTACTTC.

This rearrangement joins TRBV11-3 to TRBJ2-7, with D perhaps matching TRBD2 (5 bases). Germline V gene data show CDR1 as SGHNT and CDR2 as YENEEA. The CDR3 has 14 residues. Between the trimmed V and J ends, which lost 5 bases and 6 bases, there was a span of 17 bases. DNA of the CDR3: TGTGCCAGCAGCCCTGGCTCGGGAATCGGCGAGCAGTACTTC. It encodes CASSPGSGIGEQYF.

CDR3 protein: CASSPTGTIGAFF. CDR3 sequence (DNA): TGTGCCAGCAGCCCGACCGGGACAATTGGAGCTTTCTTT. The chain uses TRBV14 and TRBJ1-1, with D perhaps TRBD1 (6 bases). The germline CDR1 and CDR2 sequences are SGHDN and FVKESK. This CDR3 is built from 13 residues. Trimming left V 4 bases short and J 10 bases short, with 16 bases between.

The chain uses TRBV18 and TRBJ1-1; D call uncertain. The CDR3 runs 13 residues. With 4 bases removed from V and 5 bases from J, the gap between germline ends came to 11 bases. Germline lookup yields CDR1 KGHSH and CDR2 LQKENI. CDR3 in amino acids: CASSRPAGTEAFF. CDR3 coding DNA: TGTGCCAGCTCACGTCCGGCGGGGACTGAAGCTTTCTTT.

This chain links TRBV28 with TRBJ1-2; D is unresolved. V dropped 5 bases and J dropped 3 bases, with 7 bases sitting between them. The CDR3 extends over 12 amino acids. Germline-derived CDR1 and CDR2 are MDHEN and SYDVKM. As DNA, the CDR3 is TGTGCCAGCAGTACAGAGTACTATGGCTACACCTTC. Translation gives CASSTEYYGYTF.

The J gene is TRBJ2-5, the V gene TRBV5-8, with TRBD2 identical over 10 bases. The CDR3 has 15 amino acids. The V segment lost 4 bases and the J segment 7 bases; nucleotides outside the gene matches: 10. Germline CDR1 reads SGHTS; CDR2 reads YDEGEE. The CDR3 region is CASSRGLAVEGTQYF. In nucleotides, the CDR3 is TGTGCCAGCAGCAGAGGACTAGCGGTTGAGGGGACCCAGTACTTC.

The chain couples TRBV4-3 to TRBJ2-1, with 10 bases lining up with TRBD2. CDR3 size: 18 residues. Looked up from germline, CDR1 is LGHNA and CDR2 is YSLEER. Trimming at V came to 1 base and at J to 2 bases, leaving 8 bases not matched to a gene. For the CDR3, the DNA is TGCGCCAGCAGCCAAGTAGCGGCTAGCGGGAGTACCTACAATGAGCAGTTCTTC. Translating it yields CASSQVAASGSTYNEQFF.

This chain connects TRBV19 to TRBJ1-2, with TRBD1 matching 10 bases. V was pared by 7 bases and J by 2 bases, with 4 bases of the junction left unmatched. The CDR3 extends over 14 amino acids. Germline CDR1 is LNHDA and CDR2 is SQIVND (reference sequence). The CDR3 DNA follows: TGTGCCAGTACTCGACAGGGGGCCAACTATGGCTACACCTTC. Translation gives CASTRQGANYGYTF.

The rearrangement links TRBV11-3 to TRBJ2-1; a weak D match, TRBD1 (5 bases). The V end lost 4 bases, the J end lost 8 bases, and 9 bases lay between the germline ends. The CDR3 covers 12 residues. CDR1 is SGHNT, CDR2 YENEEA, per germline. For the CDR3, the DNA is TGTGCCAGCAGCTCGATAGGGGATGAGCAGTTCTTC. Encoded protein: CASSSIGDEQFF.

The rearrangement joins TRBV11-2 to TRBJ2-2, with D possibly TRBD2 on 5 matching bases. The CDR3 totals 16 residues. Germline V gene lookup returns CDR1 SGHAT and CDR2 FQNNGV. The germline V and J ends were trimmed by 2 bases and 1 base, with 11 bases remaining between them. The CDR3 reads CASSLNFGGNTGELFF. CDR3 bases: TGTGCCAGCAGCTTAAATTTTGGAGGGAACACCGGGGAGCTGTTTTTT. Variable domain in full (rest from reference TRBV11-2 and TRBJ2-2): EAGVAQSPRYKIIEKRQSVAFWCNPISGHATLYWYQQILGQGPKLLIQFQNNGVVDDSQLPKDRFSAERLKGVDSTLKIQPAKLEDSAVYLCASSLNFGGNTGELFFGEGSRLTVL.

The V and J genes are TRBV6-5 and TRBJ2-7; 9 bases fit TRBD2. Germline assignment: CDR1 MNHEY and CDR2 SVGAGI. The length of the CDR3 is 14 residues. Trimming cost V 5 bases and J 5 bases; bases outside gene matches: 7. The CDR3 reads CASSRAGGTHEQYF. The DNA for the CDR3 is TGTGCCAGCAGTCGAGCGGGAGGTACCCACGAGCAGTACTTC.

The CDR3 nucleotides are TGTGCCAGCAGCTTAGTCCGGGACAGTGGTAGAGACATTCAGTACTTC. It specifies CASSLVRDSGRDIQYF. The chain couples TRBV7-9 to TRBJ2-4; the match to TRBD1 covers 7 bases. Trimming at V came to 1 base and at J to 8 bases, leaving 11 bases not matched to a gene. This CDR3 spans 16 amino acids. The V gene's germline CDR1 is SEHNR and CDR2 FQNEAQ (reference sequence).

CDR3 region: CASSLLLWSSYEQYF. CDR3 DNA sequence: TGTGCCAGCAGTTTACTCCTCTGGTCCTCCTACGAGCAGTACTTC. V gene TRBV28 combines with J gene TRBJ2-7; D uncertain. The V gene lost 2 bases and the J gene lost 0 bases, with 11 bases spanning the gap. This CDR3 spans 15 amino acids. Germline assignment: CDR1 MDHEN and CDR2 SYDVKM.

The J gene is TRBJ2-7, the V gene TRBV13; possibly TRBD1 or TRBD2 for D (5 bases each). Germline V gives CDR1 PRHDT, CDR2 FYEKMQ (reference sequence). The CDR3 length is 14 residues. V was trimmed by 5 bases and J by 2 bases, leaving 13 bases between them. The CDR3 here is CASSPGTATYEQYF. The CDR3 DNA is TGTGCCAGCAGCCCTGGGACGGCAACCTACGAGCAGTACTTC.

The CDR3 here is CASSELVLGAEAFF. The DNA of the CDR3 is TGTGCCAGCAGCGAACTAGTGCTGGGGGCTGAAGCTTTCTTT. The chain couples TRBV7-3 to TRBJ1-1; possibly TRBD1 for D (5 bases). The CDR3 runs to 14 residues. The germline V gene encodes CDR1 SGHTA and CDR2 FQGTGA. The V gene lost 5 bases and the J gene lost 6 bases, with 16 bases spanning the gap. Full variable domain (missing parts from reference TRBV7-3 and TRBJ1-1): GAGVSQTPSNKVTEKGKYVELRCDPISGHTALYWYRQSLGQGPEFLIYFQGTGAADDSGLPNDRFFAVRPEGSVSTLKIQRTERGDSAVYLCASSELVLGAEAFFGQGTRLTVV.

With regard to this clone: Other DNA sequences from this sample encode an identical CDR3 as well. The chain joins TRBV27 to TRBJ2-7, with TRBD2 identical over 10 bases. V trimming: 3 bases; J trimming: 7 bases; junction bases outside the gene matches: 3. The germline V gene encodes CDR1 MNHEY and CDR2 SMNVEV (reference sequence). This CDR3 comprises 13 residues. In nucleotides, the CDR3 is TGTGCCAGCAGTTTGACTAGCGGGTATGAGCAGTACTTC. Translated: CASSLTSGYEQYF.

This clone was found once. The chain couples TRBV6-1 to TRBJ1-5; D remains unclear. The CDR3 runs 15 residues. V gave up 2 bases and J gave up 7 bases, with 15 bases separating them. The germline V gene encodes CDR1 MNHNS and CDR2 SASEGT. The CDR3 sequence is CASSESLWRAQPQHF. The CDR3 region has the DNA TGTGCCAGCAGTGAATCATTGTGGAGGGCGCAGCCCCAGCATTTT.

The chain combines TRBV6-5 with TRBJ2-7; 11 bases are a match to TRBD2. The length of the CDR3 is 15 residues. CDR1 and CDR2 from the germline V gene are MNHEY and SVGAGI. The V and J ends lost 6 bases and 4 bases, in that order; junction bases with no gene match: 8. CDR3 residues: CASSSTSGIMYEQYF. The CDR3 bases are TGTGCCAGCAGCTCGACTAGCGGGATCATGTACGAGCAGTACTTC.

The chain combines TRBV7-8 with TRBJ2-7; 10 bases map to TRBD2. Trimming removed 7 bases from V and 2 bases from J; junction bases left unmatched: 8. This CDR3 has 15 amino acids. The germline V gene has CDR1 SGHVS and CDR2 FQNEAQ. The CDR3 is CASTLRLAGPYEQYF. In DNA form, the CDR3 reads TGTGCCAGCACCCTTCGACTAGCGGGCCCCTACGAGCAGTACTTC.

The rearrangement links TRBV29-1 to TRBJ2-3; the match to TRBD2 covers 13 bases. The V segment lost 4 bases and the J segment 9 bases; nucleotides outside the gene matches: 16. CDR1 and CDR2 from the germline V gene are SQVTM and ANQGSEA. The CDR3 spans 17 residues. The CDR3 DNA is TGCAGCGTTGTCGGACTAGCGGGGGAGGGGGCATTACGGACGCAGTATTTT. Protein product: CSVVGLAGEGALRTQYF.

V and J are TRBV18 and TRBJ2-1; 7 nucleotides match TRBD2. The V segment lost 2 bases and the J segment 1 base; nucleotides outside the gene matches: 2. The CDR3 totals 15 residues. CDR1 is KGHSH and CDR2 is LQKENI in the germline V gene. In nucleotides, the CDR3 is TGTGCCAGCTCACCAGCGGGAGAGTCCTACAATGAGCAGTTCTTC. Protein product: CASSPAGESYNEQFF.

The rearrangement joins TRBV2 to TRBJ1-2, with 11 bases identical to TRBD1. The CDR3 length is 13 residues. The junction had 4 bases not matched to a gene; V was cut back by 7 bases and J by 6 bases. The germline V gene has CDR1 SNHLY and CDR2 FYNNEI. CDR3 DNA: TGTGCCAGCACTAGGGACAGGGGGAATGGCTACACCTTC. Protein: CASTRDRGNGYTF.

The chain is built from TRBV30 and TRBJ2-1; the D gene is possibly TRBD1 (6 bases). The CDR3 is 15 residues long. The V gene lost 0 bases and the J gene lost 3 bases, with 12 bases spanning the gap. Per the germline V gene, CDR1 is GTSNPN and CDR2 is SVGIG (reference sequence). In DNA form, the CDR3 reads TGTGCCTGGAGTGTATCGGACAGTTTCTACAATGAGCAGTTCTTC. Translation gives CAWSVSDSFYNEQFF.

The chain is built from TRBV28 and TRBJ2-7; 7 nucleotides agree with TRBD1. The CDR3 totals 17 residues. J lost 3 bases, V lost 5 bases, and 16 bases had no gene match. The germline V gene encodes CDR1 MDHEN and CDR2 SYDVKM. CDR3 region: CASSPDRRKKKIYEQYF. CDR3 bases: TGTGCCAGCAGTCCGGACAGGAGGAAGAAGAAGATCTACGAGCAGTACTTC.

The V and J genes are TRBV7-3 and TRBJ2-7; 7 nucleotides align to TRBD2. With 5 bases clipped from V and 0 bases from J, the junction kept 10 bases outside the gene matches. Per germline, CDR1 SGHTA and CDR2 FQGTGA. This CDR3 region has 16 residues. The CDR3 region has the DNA TGTGCCAGCAGCCGAAGTGGTCCTAGCGGCTCCTACGAGCAGTACTTC. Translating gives CASSRSGPSGSYEQYF.

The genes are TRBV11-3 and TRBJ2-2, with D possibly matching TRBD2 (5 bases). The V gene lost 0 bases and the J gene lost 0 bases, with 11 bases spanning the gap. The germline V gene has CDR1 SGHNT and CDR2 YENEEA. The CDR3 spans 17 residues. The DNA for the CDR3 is TGTGCCAGCAGCTTAGATGCGGGCAGGTCGAACACCGGGGAGCTGTTTTTT. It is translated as CASSLDAGRSNTGELFF.